This is a list of T cell receptor beta chains from one sample in a study of shared clonotypes between healthy human individuals. Profiled with immunoSEQ multiplex PCR; TCRdb holds only in-frame clones, not every one. The data show 2,500,000 or so clones, more than 80% seen once. The specimen was naive CD4+ T cells sorted from blood. These receptors were taken from a man aged 18 to 29 in good health. The CDR3 runs from the conserved cysteine through the conserved F or W. D genes are given only for firm matches. Clone size is stated in some rows and not others, as once, few, many or a class when expanded.

J: TRBJ1-3; V: TRBV2; D: TRBD1; size: -; DNA: TGTGCCAATGCGGGACAGACTACCTCTGGAAACACCATATATTTT; CDR3: CANAGQTTSGNTIYF
J: TRBJ1-1; V: TRBV19; D: -; size: -; DNA: TGTGCCAGTAGTGTCCCCCAGAACACTGAAGCTTTCTTT; CDR3: CASSVPQNTEAFF
J: TRBJ2-1; V: TRBV5-4; D: TRBD1; size: -; DNA: TGTGCCAGCAGCCCTAGGACAGGGAACTACAATGAGCAGTTCTTC; CDR3: CASSPRTGNYNEQFF
J: TRBJ1-1; V: TRBV30; D: TRBD1; size: once; DNA: TGTGCCTGGAGTGTAAGACCCCGACAGGGAGGCACTGAAGCTTTCTTT; CDR3: CAWSVRPRQGGTEAFF
J: TRBJ1-3; V: TRBV20-1; D: -; size: -; DNA: TGCAGTGCCCCGGATGGAAACACCATATATTTT; CDR3: CSAPDGNTIYF
J: TRBJ2-1; V: TRBV7-9; D: TRBD2; size: -; DNA: TGTGCCAGCAGCTTAGGAGCGGGAGTGAACAATGAGCAGTTCTTC; CDR3: CASSLGAGVNNEQFF
J: TRBJ2-3; V: TRBV13; D: TRBD1; size: -; DNA: TGTGCCAGCAGCTTAGCCAGGGACAGGGCACGGGATACGCAGTATTTT; CDR3: CASSLARDRARDTQYF
J: TRBJ2-5; V: TRBV29-1; D: TRBD2; size: -; DNA: TGCAGCGTGGCCCGGGGACTAGTAGGTGAGACCCAGTACTTC; CDR3: CSVARGLVGETQYF
J: TRBJ2-7; V: TRBV19; D: -; size: -; DNA: TGTGCCAGTAGTAAACAGGGAGACTACGAGCAGTACTTC; CDR3: CASSKQGDYEQYF
J: TRBJ1-6; V: TRBV11-2; D: -; size: -; DNA: TGTGCCAGCAGCTCGGGTGGGGGGAATTCACCCCTCCACTTT; CDR3: CASSSGGGNSPLHF
J: TRBJ1-4; V: TRBV4-2; D: -; size: -; DNA: TGTGCCAGCAGCACCAACCCTGCAGCAACTAATGAAAAACTGTTTTTT; CDR3: CASSTNPAATNEKLFF
J: TRBJ2-1; V: TRBV5-1; D: TRBD2; size: -; DNA: TGCGCCAGCAGCTTGGGGGACCTCGGGAGGACCTACAATGAGCAGTTCTTC; CDR3: CASSLGDLGRTYNEQFF
J: TRBJ2-7; V: TRBV25-1; D: -; size: -; DNA: TGTGCCAGCAGTGCCTTACAGGGACAGCAGTACTTC; CDR3: CASSALQGQQYF
J: TRBJ1-4; V: TRBV7-6; D: -; size: -; DNA: TGTGCCAGCAGCCCAGGTTCCGGCGGGGAAAAACTGTTTTTT; CDR3: CASSPGSGGEKLFF
J: TRBJ2-2; V: TRBV9; D: -; size: -; DNA: TGTGCCAGCAGGTTGGGACTCCTCACCGGGGAGCTGTTTTTT; CDR3: CASRLGLLTGELFF
J: TRBJ2-7; V: TRBV2; D: -; size: -; DNA: TGTGCCAGCAGTCAAGCGACTGGCTCCTACGAGCAGTACTTC; CDR3: CASSQATGSYEQYF
J: TRBJ1-2; V: TRBV18; D: TRBD1; size: -; DNA: TGTGCCAGCTCACCGGGACAGGGAGGAATCGATGGCTACACCTTC; CDR3: CASSPGQGGIDGYTF
J: TRBJ1-1; V: TRBV20-1; D: -; size: -; DNA: TGCAGTATCCGCGAACCTACTGAAGCTTTCTTT; CDR3: CSIREPTEAFF
J: TRBJ1-2; V: TRBV13; D: -; size: once; DNA: TGTGCCAGCAGCTTAGGGGGGCCCAATGGCTACACCTTC; CDR3: CASSLGGPNGYTF
J: TRBJ1-1; V: TRBV6-4; D: -; size: -; DNA: TGTGCCAGCAGTGAGGCGGCCGACGGCGCTGAAGCTTTCTTT; CDR3: CASSEAADGAEAFF
J: TRBJ2-5; V: TRBV5-1; D: TRBD2; size: -; DNA: TGCGCCAGCAGCTTGGCCACTAGCGGGGGGGAAGAGACCCAGTACTTC; CDR3: CASSLATSGGEETQYF
J: TRBJ2-4; V: TRBV30; D: -; size: -; DNA: TGTGCCTGGAGTGTTGGCACCAAAAACATTCAGTACTTC; CDR3: CAWSVGTKNIQYF
J: TRBJ2-1; V: TRBV11-2; D: -; size: -; DNA: TGTGCCAGCAGCTTTGCAGGTAGCTCCTACAATGAGCAGTTCTTC; CDR3: CASSFAGSSYNEQFF
J: TRBJ2-3; V: TRBV9; D: -; size: -; DNA: TGTGCCAGCAGCGTAGCGGCGGGGCGCACAGATACGCAGTATTTT; CDR3: CASSVAAGRTDTQYF
J: TRBJ2-1; V: TRBV4-3; D: TRBD2; size: -; DNA: TGCGCCAGCAGCCGCAGGTCAGCCGGGACTACCAACAATGAGCAGTTCTTC; CDR3: CASSRRSAGTTNNEQFF
J: TRBJ2-2; V: TRBV15; D: -; size: once; DNA: TGTGCCACCAGCAGAGATATCGTGGAGACCGGGGAGCTGTTTTTT; CDR3: CATSRDIVETGELFF
J: TRBJ2-5; V: TRBV4-1; D: -; size: -; DNA: TGCGCCAGCAGCCAAGACGACAGGAGGGAGACCCAGTACTTC; CDR3: CASSQDDRRETQYF
J: TRBJ2-7; V: TRBV2; D: TRBD1; size: -; DNA: TGTGCCAGCAGCCGGGACAGAGACTACGAGCAGTACTTC; CDR3: CASSRDRDYEQYF
J: TRBJ1-5; V: TRBV23-1; D: -; size: once; DNA: TGCGCCAGCATCGAGGGGACCTATAATCAGCCCCAGCATTTT; CDR3: CASIEGTYNQPQHF
J: TRBJ2-1; V: TRBV7-9; D: -; size: -; DNA: TGTGCCAGCAGCTTACAAGGGGAGGCCTACAATGAGCAGTTCTTC; CDR3: CASSLQGEAYNEQFF
J: TRBJ1-5; V: TRBV11-3; D: -; size: -; DNA: TGTGCCCGCAGACCATTGAGGTTAAGGAATCAGCCCCAGCATTTT; CDR3: CARRPLRLRNQPQHF
J: TRBJ1-4; V: TRBV6-5; D: -; size: -; DNA: TGTGCCAGCAGTTCATCTGGAGGGGTTGAAAAACTGTTTTTT; CDR3: CASSSSGGVEKLFF
J: TRBJ2-7; V: TRBV30; D: -; size: -; DNA: TGTGCCTGGAGTCAGACCACCCCATCCTACGAGCAGTACTTC; CDR3: CAWSQTTPSYEQYF
J: TRBJ1-4; V: TRBV10-3; D: -; size: -; DNA: TGTGCCATCAGGGGCGGGAGTGAAAAACTGTTTTTT; CDR3: CAIRGGSEKLFF
J: TRBJ1-4; V: TRBV28; D: TRBD1; size: -; DNA: TGTGCCAGCAGTCCTGGACAGGGGAATGAAAAACTGTTTTTT; CDR3: CASSPGQGNEKLFF
J: TRBJ2-7; V: TRBV5-8; D: TRBD2; size: -; DNA: TGTGCCAGCAGCGCGCCTAGCGGGGGAGGTCTCGAGCAGTACTTC; CDR3: CASSAPSGGGLEQYF
J: TRBJ2-1; V: TRBV9; D: -; size: once; DNA: TGTGCCAGCAGCGTAGCCCCGACAGGTTCCGACAATGAGCAGTTCTTC; CDR3: CASSVAPTGSDNEQFF
J: TRBJ2-2; V: TRBV7-8; D: -; size: once; DNA: TGTGCCAGCAGCTTACGTGGCAGAAACACCGGGGAGCTGTTTTTT; CDR3: CASSLRGRNTGELFF
J: TRBJ2-7; V: TRBV5-6; D: TRBD1; size: -; DNA: TGTGCCAGCAGCTTGGACAGGGGCTCGGGCTACGAGCAGTACTTC; CDR3: CASSLDRGSGYEQYF
J: TRBJ2-7; V: TRBV15; D: -; size: once; DNA: TGTGCCACCAGCGGCTTGATCGGGGGCTACGAGCAGTACTTC; CDR3: CATSGLIGGYEQYF
J: TRBJ1-2; V: TRBV6-5; D: -; size: once; DNA: TGTGCCAGCAGTTACTCGGCCAGCTCCGACTATGGCTACACCTTC; CDR3: CASSYSASSDYGYTF
J: TRBJ2-2; V: TRBV6-5; D: -; size: -; DNA: TGTGCCAGCAGTTACAGAAATGAGGGTACCGGGGAGCTGTTTTTT; CDR3: CASSYRNEGTGELFF
J: TRBJ2-3; V: TRBV10-3; D: TRBD2; size: -; DNA: TGTGCCATCAGTGACGCTAGCGGGGGGGATACGCAGTATTTT; CDR3: CAISDASGGDTQYF
J: TRBJ2-7; V: TRBV11-3; D: TRBD1; size: -; DNA: TGTGCCAGCAGTTCCGGGACAGGGTATTCTCACGAGCAGTACTTC; CDR3: CASSSGTGYSHEQYF
J: TRBJ2-1; V: TRBV11-2; D: -; size: -; DNA: TGTGCCAGCAGCTTGGCAACCCCCGTCGATCGGTTCTTC; CDR3: CASSLATPVDRFF
J: TRBJ1-1; V: TRBV2; D: -; size: -; DNA: TGTGCCAGCAGTGAAAGGCAGTTCACTGAAGCTTTCTTT; CDR3: CASSERQFTEAFF
J: TRBJ1-2; V: TRBV7-2; D: TRBD1; size: once; DNA: TGTGCCAGCACCTTTGGTGACAGGGTGGGCTATGGCTACACCTTC; CDR3: CASTFGDRVGYGYTF
J: TRBJ1-2; V: TRBV28; D: -; size: -; DNA: TGTGCCAGCAGCCTACAGGGAACGGGGTACTATGGCTACACCTTC; CDR3: CASSLQGTGYYGYTF